Each of the 20 T cell receptor beta chains below was sequenced from the same sample in a study of T cells in localized non-small cell lung cancer. Sequencing used immunoSEQ multiplex PCR; TCRdb keeps in-frame clones, though not all of them. This sample has 70,000 to 100,000 clones, with 80% found just once. Source: peripheral blood, taken before any cancer treatment. These receptors came from a female donor of 60 years or more with stage I lung adenocarcinoma.

The sample holds one count of this clone. V and J are TRBV5-6 and TRBJ2-7, with D possibly TRBD1 on 6 matching bases. Trimming took off 1 base at V and 5 bases at J, with 16 bases between the two ends. Per the germline V gene, CDR1 is SGHDT and CDR2 is YYEEEE. The CDR3 sequence is 15 residues long. Here the CDR3 DNA reads TGTGCCAGCAGCTTGTCCGGGACATCTTCCGACGAGCAGTACTTC. Translation: CASSLSGTSSDEQYF.

The V call is TRBV6-1, the J call TRBJ2-1, with a possible D match to TRBD2 (6 bases). This CDR3 has 12 amino acids. Per germline, CDR1 MNHNS and CDR2 SASEGT. With 9 bases removed from V and 4 bases from J, the gap between germline ends came to 10 bases. The CDR3 is CASSGYYNEQFF. CDR3 sequence (DNA): TGTGCCAGTAGCGGATATTACAATGAGCAGTTCTTC.

The chain has TRBV19 and TRBJ2-2; the D gene is possibly TRBD1 (5 bases). V was trimmed by 9 bases and J by 0 bases, leaving 17 bases between them. The CDR3 runs 16 residues. Germline V gene data show CDR1 as LNHDA and CDR2 as SQIVND (reference sequence). CDR3 nucleotide sequence: TGTGCCAGCTCCTCAGGGATGCCGGCGAACACCGGGGAGCTGTTTTTT. Translating it yields CASSSGMPANTGELFF. Full variable domain (outside the CDR3, taken from reference TRBV19 and TRBJ2-2): DGGITQSPKYLFRKEGQNVTLSCEQNLNHDAMYWYRQDPGQGLRLIYYSQIVNDFQKGDIAEGYSVSREKKESFPLTVTSAQKNPTAFYLCASSSGMPANTGELFFGEGSRLTVL.

V gene TRBV9 combines with J gene TRBJ1-2; D not resolved. The CDR3 loop spans 14 amino acids. Trimming pared 1 base from V and 3 bases from J, leaving 10 bases between. Germline values: CDR1 SGDLS, CDR2 YYNGEE. CDR3 loop: CASSVFTDDYGYTF. CDR3 nucleotide sequence: TGTGCCAGCAGCGTATTCACGGATGACTATGGCTACACCTTC.

The rearrangement joins TRBV7-3 to TRBJ1-2, with 10 bases identical to TRBD1. The CDR3 totals 15 residues. J gave up 5 bases and V 4 bases, and 7 bases lay outside the gene matches. Germline CDR1 SGHTA, CDR2 FQGTGA. The CDR3 nucleotides read TGTGCCAGCAGCTCGGGACAGGGGACGAGATATGGCTACACCTTC. Translating it yields CASSSGQGTRYGYTF.

V gene TRBV29-1 combines with J gene TRBJ2-5; TRBD2 matches 8 bases. Trimming at V came to 0 bases and at J to 5 bases, leaving 8 bases not matched to a gene. The germline gives CDR1 SQVTM, CDR2 ANQGSEA. The CDR3 has 15 residues. CDR3 nucleotide sequence: TGCAGCGTTGAAGATCGGAGCGGGAGTTGGGAGACCCAGTACTTC. Encoded protein: CSVEDRSGSWETQYF.

This chain connects TRBV6-1 to TRBJ2-1; tentative D call: TRBD1 (6 bases). CDR3 length: 15 residues. Deletions cut 3 bases from V and 3 bases from J, with 12 bases between. CDR1 is MNHNS and CDR2 is SASEGT in the germline V gene. The CDR3 nucleotides read TGTGCCAGCAGTGAGGTCCAGGGGTACTACAATGAGCAGTTCTTC. Residues: CASSEVQGYYNEQFF.

The chain links TRBV18 to TRBJ2-5, with 9 bases matching TRBD2. Germline V gene lookup returns CDR1 KGHSH and CDR2 LQKENI. The CDR3 loop spans 17 amino acids. Losses at the gene ends were 3 bases for V and 5 bases for J; bases not matched to a gene: 13. CDR3 sequence: CASSPPSGGRLGETQYF. The CDR3 bases are TGTGCCAGCTCACCGCCGAGCGGGGGGCGATTGGGGGAGACCCAGTACTTC.

This clone was recorded once. V usage is TRBV19 and J usage is TRBJ1-5, with 9 bases that match TRBD1. The length of the CDR3 is 15 residues. In germline, CDR1 is LNHDA, CDR2 SQIVND (reference sequence). After removal of 7 bases from V and 7 bases from J, the junction contained 11 bases not matched to a gene. The CDR3 DNA sequence: TGTGCCAGTACTCCGGGACAGGGTATAGGACAGCCCCAGCATTTT. Encoded protein: CASTPGQGIGQPQHF.

Concerning this clone itself: The junction departs from germline at one end; a sequencing error may be responsible. The chain employs TRBV7-7 and TRBJ1-4, with D unclear. CDR1 SSHAT and CDR2 FNYEAQ come from the germline V gene (reference sequence). The CDR3 contains 16 residues. Here the CDR3 reads CASTRTTQDRYGELFF. CDR3 in DNA: TGTGCTAGCACACGCACTACCCAAGACCGATATGGGGAACTGTTTTTT.

CDR3 residues: CAISDPDKYYEQYF. The CDR3 region has the DNA TGTGCCATCAGTGATCCAGACAAATACTACGAGCAGTACTTC. The J gene is TRBJ2-7, the V gene TRBV10-3; no clear D gene. V lost 3 bases, J lost 3 bases, and 12 bases lay in between. CDR1 ENHRY and CDR2 SYGVKD come from the germline V gene. The CDR3 covers 14 residues.

This chain joins TRBV30 and TRBJ2-5; a possible D gene is TRBD2 (6 bases). This CDR3 has 14 amino acids. Germline V gives CDR1 GTSNPN, CDR2 SVGIG (reference sequence). V was shortened by 5 bases and J by 6 bases, with 19 bases between the two germline ends. The CDR3 sequence: CAWGETSGIQTQYF. Here the CDR3 DNA reads TGTGCCTGGGGAGAGACTAGTGGGATACAGACCCAGTACTTC.

This CDR3 is CASSRDSRYEQYF. The CDR3, as DNA: TGTGCCTCTAGCCGGGACAGTCGCTACGAGCAGTACTTC. This chain links TRBV30 with TRBJ2-7; 7 positions match TRBD1. Germline-derived CDR1 and CDR2 are GTSNPN and SVGIG (reference sequence). The CDR3 consists of 13 residues. Germline trimming cut 7 bases from V and 3 bases from J; bases unmatched to any gene: 9. The whole variable domain, filled in from reference TRBV30 and TRBJ2-7, reads SQTIHQWPATLVQPVGSPLSLECTVEGTSNPNLYWYRQAAGRGLQLLFYSVGIGQISSEVPQNLSASRPQDRQFILSSKKLLLSDSGFYLCASSRDSRYEQYFGPGTRLTVT.

CDR3 bases: TGTGCCATCAGTGAGGAACGACTAGCGGGGGGGCGCGAGACCCAGTACTTC. Residues: CAISEERLAGGRETQYF. V and J are TRBV10-3 and TRBJ2-5; TRBD2 matches 14 bases. This CDR3 is built from 17 residues. V trimming: 2 bases; J trimming: 5 bases; junction bases outside the gene matches: 7. The germline CDR1 and CDR2 sequences are ENHRY and SYGVKD.

The rearrangement joins TRBV5-6 to TRBJ2-7, with 15 bases that match TRBD2. The CDR3 spans 16 residues. Germline values: CDR1 SGHDT, CDR2 YYEEEE. V gave up 3 bases and J gave up 2 bases; unmatched junction bases: 3. The CDR3 spells CASSSGLAGGAYEQYF. The CDR3 DNA reads as TGTGCCAGCAGCTCGGGACTAGCGGGGGGCGCCTACGAGCAGTACTTC.

The chain employs TRBV4-2 and TRBJ2-7; D is possibly TRBD1 or TRBD2 (5 bases each). V lost 2 bases to trimming and J lost 1 base, with 9 bases between them. CDR3 length equals 14 residues. Germline-derived CDR1 and CDR2 are LGHNA and YNFKEQ. CDR3 in DNA: TGTGCCAGCAGCCAATTTTGGGGGTCCTACGAGCAGTACTTC. It translates to CASSQFWGSYEQYF.

The chain combines TRBV27 with TRBJ2-7; D is uncertain. Looked up from germline, CDR1 is MNHEY and CDR2 is SMNVEV (reference sequence). This CDR3 is 13 amino acids long. Deletions cut 5 bases from V and 7 bases from J, with 15 bases between. The CDR3 protein is CASSPGRFGEQYF. The CDR3 nucleotides read TGTGCCAGCAGTCCAGGACGATTCGGGGAGCAGTACTTC.

This clone was counted once. The genes are TRBV29-1 and TRBJ2-2, with 10 bases lining up with TRBD1. Unmatched junction bases numbered 8, after V lost 8 bases and J lost 5 bases. The CDR3 length is 14 residues. Germline V CDR1 and CDR2: SQVTM, ANQGSEA. The CDR3 sequence: CSMRTGGWTGELFF. CDR3 in DNA: TGCAGCATGCGGACAGGGGGATGGACCGGGGAGCTGTTTTTT.

The genes are TRBV5-5 and TRBJ2-7; the D gene could be TRBD1 or TRBD2 (6 bases each). The V end lost 4 bases, the J end lost 3 bases, and 20 bases lay between the germline ends. Looked up from germline, CDR1 is SGHKS and CDR2 is YYEKEE (reference sequence). The CDR3 has 16 amino acids. The CDR3 coding sequence is TGTGCCAGCAGCCACCTTACAGGGAGGACAGTCTACGAGCAGTACTTC. Translated, it gives CASSHLTGRTVYEQYF.

The sample holds a few counts of this clone. The rearrangement joins TRBV28 to TRBJ1-4; perhaps TRBD1 as D (5 bases). The germline V and J ends were trimmed by 2 bases and 0 bases, with 13 bases remaining between them. The CDR3 contains 17 residues. CDR1 and CDR2 from the germline V gene are MDHEN and SYDVKM. The CDR3 DNA follows: TGTGCCAGCAGTTTAACGGGACGACCAGCAACTAATGAAAAACTGTTTTTT. Amino acid sequence: CASSLTGRPATNEKLFF.